This TCR beta chain was documented in a study of blood T cells in healthy people across ages. The germline V gene encodes CDR1 SQVTM and CDR2 ANQGSEA. This CDR3 contains 14 residues. It was with a sample-barcoded 5' primer and a J-beta primer mix that a second PCR of roughly 7 to 12 cycles was run. Any given sample supplied a minimum of 3 million CDR3-containing paired-end reads. TCRdb ran MiXCR on the 5' RACE reads and lists one entry per CDR3 protein. This sample has 550,000 to 800,000 distinct CDR3 sequences, with roughly 20% found just once. Comment on this clonotype: Its antigen is unidentified. The junction differs from germline at one of its ends, possibly a read error.

Study-wide points: CMV infection status of these donors was not known.

Peripheral blood was drawn, approximately 10 milliliters per donor. The rearrangement uses TRBV29-1 and TRBJ1-2; no reliable D call. The sequence was obtained from a man between 65 and 85 years old in good health. Material for sequencing was blood. CDR3: CSADLLGRADGHTF. The CDR3 coding sequence is TGCAGCGCTGATCTTTTGGGCAGAGCAGATGGCCACACCTTC.